This T cell receptor beta chain was profiled in a study of blood T cell repertoires in COVID-19. The CDR3 covers 14 residues. Germline lookup yields CDR1 SNHLY and CDR2 FYNNEI. Trimming stripped 6 bases from V and 3 bases from J, with 13 bases between. Generated by immunoSEQ multiplex PCR, the TCRdb table keeps only in-frame clones and is missing some. The sample records approximately 110,000 clones, roughly 86% being singletons. What was sequenced was peripheral blood. The chain couples TRBV2 to TRBJ2-3; no clear D. The clonotype originates from a human donor in a cohort sampled during active COVID-19. As DNA, the CDR3 is TGTGCCAGCAGCCTGACCCCGAGGACAGATACGCAGTATTTT. This codes for CASSLTPRTDTQYF.